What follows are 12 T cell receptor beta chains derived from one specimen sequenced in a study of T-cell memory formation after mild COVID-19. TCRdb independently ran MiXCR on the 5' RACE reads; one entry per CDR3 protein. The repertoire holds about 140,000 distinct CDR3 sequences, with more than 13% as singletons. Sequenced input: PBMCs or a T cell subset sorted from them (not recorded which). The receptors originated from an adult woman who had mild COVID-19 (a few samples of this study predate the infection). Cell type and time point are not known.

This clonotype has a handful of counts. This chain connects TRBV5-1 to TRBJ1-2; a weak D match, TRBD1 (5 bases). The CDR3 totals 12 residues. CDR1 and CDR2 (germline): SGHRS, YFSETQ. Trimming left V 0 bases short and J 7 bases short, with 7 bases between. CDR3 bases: TGCGCCAGCAGCTTGGGGGACGGTGGCTACACCTTC. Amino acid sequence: CASSLGDGGYTF. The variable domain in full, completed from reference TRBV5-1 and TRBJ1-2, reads KAGVTQTPRYLIKTRGQQVTLSCSPISGHRSVSWYQQTPGQGLQFLFEYFSETQRNKGNFPGRFSGRQFSNSRSEMNVSTLELGDSALYLCASSLGDGGYTFGSGTRLTVV.

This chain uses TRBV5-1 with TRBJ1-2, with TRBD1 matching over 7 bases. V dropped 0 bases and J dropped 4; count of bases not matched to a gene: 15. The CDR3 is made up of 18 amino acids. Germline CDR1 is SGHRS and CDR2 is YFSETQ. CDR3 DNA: TGCGCCAGCAGCTTGGCCGTGTCCCAGACAGGGCTCTCCTATGGCTACACCTTC. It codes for CASSLAVSQTGLSYGYTF.

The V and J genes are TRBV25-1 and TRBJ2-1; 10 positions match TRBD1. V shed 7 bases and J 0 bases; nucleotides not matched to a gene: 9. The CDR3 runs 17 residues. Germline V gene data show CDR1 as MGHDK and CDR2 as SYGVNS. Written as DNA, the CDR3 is TGTGCCAGCACGGGACAGGGGCCTCGGGGCTCCTACAATGAGCAGTTCTTC. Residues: CASTGQGPRGSYNEQFF.

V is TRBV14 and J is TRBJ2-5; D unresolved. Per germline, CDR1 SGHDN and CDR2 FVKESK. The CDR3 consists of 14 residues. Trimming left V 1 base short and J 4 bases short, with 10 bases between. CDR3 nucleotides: TGTGCCAGCAGCCAAGGAAGTTTCCCAGAGACCCAGTACTTC. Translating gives CASSQGSFPETQYF.

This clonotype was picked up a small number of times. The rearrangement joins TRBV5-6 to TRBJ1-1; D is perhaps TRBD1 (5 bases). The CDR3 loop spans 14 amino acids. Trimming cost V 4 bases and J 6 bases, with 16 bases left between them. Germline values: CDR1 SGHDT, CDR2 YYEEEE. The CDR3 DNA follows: TGTGCCAGCAGCCCGTGGGGCGAGAGCCCTGAAGCTTTCTTT. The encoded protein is CASSPWGESPEAFF.

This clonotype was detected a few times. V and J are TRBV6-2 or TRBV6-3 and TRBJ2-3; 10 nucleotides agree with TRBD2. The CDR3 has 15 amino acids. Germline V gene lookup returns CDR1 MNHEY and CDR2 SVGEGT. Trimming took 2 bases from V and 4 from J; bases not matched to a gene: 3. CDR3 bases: TGTGCCAGCAGTTACGGGCTAGCGGGGGCAGATACGCAGTATTTT. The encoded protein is CASSYGLAGADTQYF.

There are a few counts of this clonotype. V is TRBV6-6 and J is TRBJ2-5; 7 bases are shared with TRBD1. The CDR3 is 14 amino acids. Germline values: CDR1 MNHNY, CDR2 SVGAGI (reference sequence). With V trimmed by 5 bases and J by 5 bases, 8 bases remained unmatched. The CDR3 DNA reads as TGTGCCAGCAGTCCGACTCCGGGACAGGAGACCCAGTACTTC. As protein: CASSPTPGQETQYF.

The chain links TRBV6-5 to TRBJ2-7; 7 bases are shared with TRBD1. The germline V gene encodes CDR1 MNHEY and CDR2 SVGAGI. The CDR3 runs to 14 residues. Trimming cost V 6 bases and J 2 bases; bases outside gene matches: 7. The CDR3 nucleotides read TGTGCCAGCAGCATGACAGGGAATGCCTACGAGCAGTACTTC. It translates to CASSMTGNAYEQYF.

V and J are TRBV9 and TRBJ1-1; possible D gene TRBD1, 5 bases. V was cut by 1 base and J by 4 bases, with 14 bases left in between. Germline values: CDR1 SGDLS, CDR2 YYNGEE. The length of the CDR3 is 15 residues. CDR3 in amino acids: CASSVLSGRGTEAFF. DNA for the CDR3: TGTGCCAGCAGCGTACTATCGGGGCGCGGCACTGAAGCTTTCTTT.

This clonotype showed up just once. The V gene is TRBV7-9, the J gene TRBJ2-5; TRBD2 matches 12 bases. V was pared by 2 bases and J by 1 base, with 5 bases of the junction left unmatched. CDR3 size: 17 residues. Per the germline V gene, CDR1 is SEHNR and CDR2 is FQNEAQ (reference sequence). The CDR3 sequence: CASSLPTSGGPQETQYF. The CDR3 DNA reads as TGTGCCAGCAGCTTACCGACTAGCGGGGGCCCCCAAGAGACCCAGTACTTC.

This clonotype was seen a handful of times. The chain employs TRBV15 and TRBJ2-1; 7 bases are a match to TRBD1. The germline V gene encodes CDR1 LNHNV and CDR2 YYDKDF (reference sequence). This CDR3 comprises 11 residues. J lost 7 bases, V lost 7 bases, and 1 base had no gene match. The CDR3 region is CATTGGNEQFF. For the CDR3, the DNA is TGTGCCACCACAGGGGGTAATGAGCAGTTCTTC.

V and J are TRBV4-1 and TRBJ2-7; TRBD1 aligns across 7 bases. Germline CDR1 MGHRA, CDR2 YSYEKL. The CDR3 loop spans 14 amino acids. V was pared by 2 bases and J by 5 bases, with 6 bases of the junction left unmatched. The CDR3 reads CASSQQTGSDEQYF. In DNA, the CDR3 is TGCGCCAGCAGCCAACAGACAGGGTCGGACGAGCAGTACTTC.